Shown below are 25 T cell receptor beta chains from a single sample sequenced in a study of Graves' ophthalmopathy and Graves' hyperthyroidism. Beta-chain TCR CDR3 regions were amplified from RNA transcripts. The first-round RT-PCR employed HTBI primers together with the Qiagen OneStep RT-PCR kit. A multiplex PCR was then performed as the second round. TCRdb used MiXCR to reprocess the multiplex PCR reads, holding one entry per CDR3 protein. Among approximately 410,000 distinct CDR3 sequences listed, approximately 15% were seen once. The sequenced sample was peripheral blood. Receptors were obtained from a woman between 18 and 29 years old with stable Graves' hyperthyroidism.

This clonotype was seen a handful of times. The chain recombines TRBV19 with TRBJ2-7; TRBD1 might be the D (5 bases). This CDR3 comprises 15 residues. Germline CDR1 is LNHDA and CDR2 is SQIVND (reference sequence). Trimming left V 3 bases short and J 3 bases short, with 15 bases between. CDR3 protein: CASSMVWGLNYEQYF. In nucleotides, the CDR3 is TGTGCCAGTAGTATGGTGTGGGGCCTCAACTACGAGCAGTACTTC. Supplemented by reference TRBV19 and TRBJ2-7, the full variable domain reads DGGITQSPKYLFRKEGQNVTLSCEQNLNHDAMYWYRQDPGQGLRLIYYSQIVNDFQKGDIAEGYSVSREKKESFPLTVTSAQKNPTAFYLCASSMVWGLNYEQYFGPGTRLTVT.

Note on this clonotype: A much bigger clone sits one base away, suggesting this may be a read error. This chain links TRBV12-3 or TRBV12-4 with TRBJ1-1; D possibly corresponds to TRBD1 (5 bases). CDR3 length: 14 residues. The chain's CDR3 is CASSPRQMNTEAVF. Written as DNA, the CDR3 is TGTGCCAGCAGTCCCCGACAGATGAACACTGAAGCTGTCTTT.

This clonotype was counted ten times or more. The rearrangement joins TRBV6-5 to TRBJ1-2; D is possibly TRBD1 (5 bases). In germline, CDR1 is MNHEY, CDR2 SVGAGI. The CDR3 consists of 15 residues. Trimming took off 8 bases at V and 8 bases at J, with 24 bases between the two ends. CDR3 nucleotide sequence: TGTGCCAGCGATATAGGGACCGTGGCTATTTGGGGCTACACCTTC. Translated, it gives CASDIGTVAIWGYTF.

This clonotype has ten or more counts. CDR3 bases: TGCAGTGCTAGAGATGCCGGAGACCTGAACACTGAAGCTTTCTTT. This sequence encodes CSARDAGDLNTEAFF. The genes are TRBV20-1 and TRBJ1-1; D unresolved. CDR1 and CDR2 (germline): DFQATT, SNEGSKA (reference sequence). The ends were cut back, 0 bases at V and 0 bases at J, with 11 bases in the middle. The CDR3 has 15 residues.

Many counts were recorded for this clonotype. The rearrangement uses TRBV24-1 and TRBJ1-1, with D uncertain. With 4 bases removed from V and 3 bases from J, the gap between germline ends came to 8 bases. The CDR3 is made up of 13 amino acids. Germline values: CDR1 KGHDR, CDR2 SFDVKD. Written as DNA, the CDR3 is TGTGCCACCAGTGACCCCCCGGACACTGAAGCTTTCTTT. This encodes CATSDPPDTEAFF.

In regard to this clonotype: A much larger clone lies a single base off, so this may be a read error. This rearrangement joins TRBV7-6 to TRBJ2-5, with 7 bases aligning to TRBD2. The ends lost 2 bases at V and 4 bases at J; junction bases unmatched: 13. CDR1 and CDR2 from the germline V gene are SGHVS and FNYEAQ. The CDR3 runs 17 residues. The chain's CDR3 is CASSLPTSWGDGETQYF. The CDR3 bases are TGTGCCAGCAGCTTACCGACTAGCTGGGGGGATGGAGAGACCCAGTACTTC.

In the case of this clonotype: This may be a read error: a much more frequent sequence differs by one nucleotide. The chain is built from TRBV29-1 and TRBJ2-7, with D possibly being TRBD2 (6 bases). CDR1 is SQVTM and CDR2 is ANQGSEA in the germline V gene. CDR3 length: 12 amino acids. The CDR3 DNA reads TGCAGCGTTGCCGGGACTCCTAGCGAGCGGTACTTC. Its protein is CSVAGTPSERYF.

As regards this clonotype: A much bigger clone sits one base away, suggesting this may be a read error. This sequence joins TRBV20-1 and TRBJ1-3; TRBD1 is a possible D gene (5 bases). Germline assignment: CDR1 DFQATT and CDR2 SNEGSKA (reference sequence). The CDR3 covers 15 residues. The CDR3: CSATPGALSGSTIYF. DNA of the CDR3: TGCAGTGCCACCCCCGGGGCCCTCTCTGGAAGCACCATATATTTT.

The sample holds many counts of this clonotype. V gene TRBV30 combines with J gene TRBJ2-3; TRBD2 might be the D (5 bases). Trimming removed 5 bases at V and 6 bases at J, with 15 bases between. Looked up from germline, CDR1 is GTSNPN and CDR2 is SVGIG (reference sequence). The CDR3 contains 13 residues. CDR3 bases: TGTGCCTGGGAAAGGCCACCGGGGGATACGCAGTATTTT. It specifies CAWERPPGDTQYF.

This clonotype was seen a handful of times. The CDR3 reads CASSDQGADWPQHF. The CDR3 bases are TGTGCCAGCAGTGACCAGGGGGCAGACTGGCCCCAGCATTTT. J is TRBJ1-5 and V is TRBV2, with 8 bases that match TRBD1. The germline CDR1 and CDR2 sequences are SNHLY and FYNNEI. CDR3 length: 14 residues. V trimming: 3 bases; J trimming: 9 bases; junction bases outside the gene matches: 7.

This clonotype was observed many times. The CDR3, as DNA: TGTGCCACCTCCTCTAGCGCAGGGACAGGATACACTGAAGCTTTCTTT. It yields the protein CATSSSAGTGYTEAFF. J is TRBJ1-1 and V is TRBV7-8, with TRBD1 matching 8 bases. Germline V gives CDR1 SGHVS, CDR2 FQNEAQ. V was clipped by 10 bases and J by 3 bases; unmatched bases: 16. The CDR3 is 16 amino acids.

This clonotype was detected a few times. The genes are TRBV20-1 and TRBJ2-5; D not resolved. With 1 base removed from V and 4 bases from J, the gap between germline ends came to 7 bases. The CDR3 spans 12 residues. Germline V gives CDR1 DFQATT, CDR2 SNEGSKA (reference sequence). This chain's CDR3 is CSARGSLETQYF. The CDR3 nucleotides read TGCAGTGCTAGAGGCAGCTTAGAGACCCAGTACTTC.

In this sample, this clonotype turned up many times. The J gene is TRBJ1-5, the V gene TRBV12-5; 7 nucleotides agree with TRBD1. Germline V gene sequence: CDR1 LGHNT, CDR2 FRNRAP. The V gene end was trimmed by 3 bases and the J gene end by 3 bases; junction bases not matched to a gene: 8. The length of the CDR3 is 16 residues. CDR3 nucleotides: TGTGCTAGTGGTTTTGGCCGGGACAGACACAATCAGCCCCAGCATTTT. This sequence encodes CASGFGRDRHNQPQHF.

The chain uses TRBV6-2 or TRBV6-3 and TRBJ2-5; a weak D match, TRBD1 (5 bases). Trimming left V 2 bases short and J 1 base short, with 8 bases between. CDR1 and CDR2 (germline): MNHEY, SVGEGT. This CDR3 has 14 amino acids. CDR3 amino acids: CASSYGAAQETQYF. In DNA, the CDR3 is TGTGCCAGCAGTTACGGGGCGGCCCAAGAGACCCAGTACTTC.

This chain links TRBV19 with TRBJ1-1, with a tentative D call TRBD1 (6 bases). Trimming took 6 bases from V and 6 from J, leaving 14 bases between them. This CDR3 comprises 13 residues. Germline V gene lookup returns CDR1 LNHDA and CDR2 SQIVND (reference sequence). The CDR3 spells CASRQTGSPEAFF. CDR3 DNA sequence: TGTGCCAGTAGACAAACAGGGTCCCCTGAAGCTTTCTTT.

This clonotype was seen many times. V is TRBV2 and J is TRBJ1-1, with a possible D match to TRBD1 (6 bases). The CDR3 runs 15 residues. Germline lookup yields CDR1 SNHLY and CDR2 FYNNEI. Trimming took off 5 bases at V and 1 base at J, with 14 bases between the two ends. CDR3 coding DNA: TGTGCCAGCAGTCGCACAGGGCCATGGAACACTGAAGCTTTCTTT. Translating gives CASSRTGPWNTEAFF.

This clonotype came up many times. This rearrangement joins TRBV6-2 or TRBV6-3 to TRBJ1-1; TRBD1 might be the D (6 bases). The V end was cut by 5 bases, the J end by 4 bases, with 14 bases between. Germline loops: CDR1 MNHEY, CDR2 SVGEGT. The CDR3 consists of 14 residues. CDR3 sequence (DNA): TGTGCCAGCAGTCCCCTCTACAGGGTCACTGAAGCTTTCTTT. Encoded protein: CASSPLYRVTEAFF.

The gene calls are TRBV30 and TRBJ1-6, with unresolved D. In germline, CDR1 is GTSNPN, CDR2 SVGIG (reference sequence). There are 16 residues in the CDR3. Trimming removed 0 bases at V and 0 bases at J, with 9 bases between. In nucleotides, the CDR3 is TGTGCCTGGAGTGTACTTTGGAGCTCCTATAATTCACCCCTCCACTTT. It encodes CAWSVLWSSYNSPLHF.

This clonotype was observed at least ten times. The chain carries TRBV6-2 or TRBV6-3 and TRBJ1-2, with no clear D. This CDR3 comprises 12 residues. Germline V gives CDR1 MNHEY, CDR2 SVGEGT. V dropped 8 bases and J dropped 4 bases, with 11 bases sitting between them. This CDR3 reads CASGSSPYGYTF. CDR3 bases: TGTGCCAGCGGAAGCAGTCCCTATGGCTACACCTTC.

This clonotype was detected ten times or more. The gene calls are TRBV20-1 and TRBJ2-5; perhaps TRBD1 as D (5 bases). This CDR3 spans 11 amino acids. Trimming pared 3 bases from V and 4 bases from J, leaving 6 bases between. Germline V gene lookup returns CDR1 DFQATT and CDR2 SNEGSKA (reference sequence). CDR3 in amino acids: CSASQGETQYF. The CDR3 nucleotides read TGCAGTGCTAGCCAGGGAGAGACCCAGTACTTC.

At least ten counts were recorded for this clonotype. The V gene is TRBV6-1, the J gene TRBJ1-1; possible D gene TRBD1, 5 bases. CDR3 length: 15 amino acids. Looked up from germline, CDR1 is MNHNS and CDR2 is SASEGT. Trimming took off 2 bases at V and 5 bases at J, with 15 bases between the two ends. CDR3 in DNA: TGTGCCAGCAGTGAATTGGTAACTGAGGGGACTGAAGCTTTCTTT. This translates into CASSELVTEGTEAFF.

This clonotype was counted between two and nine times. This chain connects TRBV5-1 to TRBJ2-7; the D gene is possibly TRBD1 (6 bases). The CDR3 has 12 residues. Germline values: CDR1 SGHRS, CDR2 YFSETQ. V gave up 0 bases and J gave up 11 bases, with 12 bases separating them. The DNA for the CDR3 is TGCGCCAGCAGCTTGGACAGGGTTGATAAGTACTTC. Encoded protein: CASSLDRVDKYF.

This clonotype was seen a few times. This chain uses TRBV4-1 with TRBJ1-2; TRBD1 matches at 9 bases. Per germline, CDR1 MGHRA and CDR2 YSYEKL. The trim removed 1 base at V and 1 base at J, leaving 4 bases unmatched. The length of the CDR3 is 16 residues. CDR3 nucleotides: TGCGCCAGCAGCCAAGTAAGGACAGGGGATAACTATGGCTACACCTTC. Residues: CASSQVRTGDNYGYTF.

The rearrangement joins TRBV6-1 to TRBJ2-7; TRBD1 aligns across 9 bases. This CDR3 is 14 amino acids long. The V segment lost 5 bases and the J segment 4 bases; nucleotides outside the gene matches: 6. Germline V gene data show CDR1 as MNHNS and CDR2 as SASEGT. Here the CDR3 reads CASSITGGWYEQYF. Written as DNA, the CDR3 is TGTGCCAGCAGTATTACAGGGGGCTGGTACGAGCAGTACTTC.

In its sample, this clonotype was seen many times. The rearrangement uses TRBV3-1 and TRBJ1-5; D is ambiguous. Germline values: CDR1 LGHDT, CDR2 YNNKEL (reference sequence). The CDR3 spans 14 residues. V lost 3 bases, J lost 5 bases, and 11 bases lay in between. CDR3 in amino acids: CASSQGQVDQPQHF. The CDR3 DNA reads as TGTGCCAGCAGCCAGGGTCAGGTCGATCAGCCCCAGCATTTT.